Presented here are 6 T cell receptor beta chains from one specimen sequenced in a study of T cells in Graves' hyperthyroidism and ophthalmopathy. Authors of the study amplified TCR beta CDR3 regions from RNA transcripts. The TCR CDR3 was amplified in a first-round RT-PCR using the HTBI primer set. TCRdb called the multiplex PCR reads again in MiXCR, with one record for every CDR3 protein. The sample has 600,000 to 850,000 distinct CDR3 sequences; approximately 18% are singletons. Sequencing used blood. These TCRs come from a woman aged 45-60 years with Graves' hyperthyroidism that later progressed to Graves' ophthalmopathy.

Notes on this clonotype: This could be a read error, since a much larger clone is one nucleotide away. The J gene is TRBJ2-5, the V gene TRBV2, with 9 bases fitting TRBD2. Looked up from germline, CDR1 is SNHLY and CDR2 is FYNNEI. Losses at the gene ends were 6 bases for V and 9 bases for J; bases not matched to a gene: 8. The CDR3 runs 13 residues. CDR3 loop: CASSGGGVEAQYF. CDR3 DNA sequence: TGTGCCAGCAGCGGCGGGGGGGTGGAGGCCCAGTACTTC. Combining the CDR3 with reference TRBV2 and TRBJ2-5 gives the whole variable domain EPEVTQTPSHQVTQMGQEVILRCVPISNHLYFYWYRQILGQKVEFLVSFYNNEISEKSEIFDDQFSVERPDGSNFTLKIRSTKLEDSAMYFCASSGGGVEAQYFGPGTRLLVL.

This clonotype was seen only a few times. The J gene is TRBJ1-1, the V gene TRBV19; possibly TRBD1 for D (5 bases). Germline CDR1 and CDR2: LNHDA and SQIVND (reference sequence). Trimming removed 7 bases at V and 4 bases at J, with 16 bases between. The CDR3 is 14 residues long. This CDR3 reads CASTIRQLGTEAFF. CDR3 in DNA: TGTGCCAGTACCATTCGACAGCTAGGCACTGAAGCTTTCTTT.

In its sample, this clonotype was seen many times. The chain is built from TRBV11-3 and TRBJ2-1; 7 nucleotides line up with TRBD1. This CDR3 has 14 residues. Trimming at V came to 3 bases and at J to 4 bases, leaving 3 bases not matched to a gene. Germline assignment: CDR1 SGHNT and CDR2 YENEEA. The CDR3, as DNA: TGTGCCAGCAGCTTGGGACAGCCATACAATGAGCAGTTCTTC. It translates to CASSLGQPYNEQFF. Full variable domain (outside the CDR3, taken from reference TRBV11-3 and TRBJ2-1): EAGVVQSPRYKIIEKKQPVAFWCNPISGHNTLYWYLQNLGQGPELLIRYENEEAVDDSQLPKDRFSAERLKGVDSTLKIQPAELGDSAVYLCASSLGQPYNEQFFGPGTRLTVL.

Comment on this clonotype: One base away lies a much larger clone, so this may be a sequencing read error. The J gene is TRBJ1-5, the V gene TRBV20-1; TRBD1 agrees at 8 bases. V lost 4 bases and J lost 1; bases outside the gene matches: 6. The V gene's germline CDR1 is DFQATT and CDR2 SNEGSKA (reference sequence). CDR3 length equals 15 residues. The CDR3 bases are TGCAGTGCTAAGCCACAGGGGGTGAGCAATCAGCCCCAGCATTTT. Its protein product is CSAKPQGVSNQPQHF.

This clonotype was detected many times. The DNA for the CDR3 is TGTGCCAGCACCTTCTCAGGACTAGCGGGGGGGCCCGCTGAGCAGTTCTTC. It encodes CASTFSGLAGGPAEQFF. The chain uses TRBV11-2 and TRBJ2-1, with TRBD2 matching 15 bases. Germline lookup yields CDR1 SGHAT and CDR2 FQNNGV. The CDR3 is 17 amino acids. Germline trimming cut 7 bases from V and 9 bases from J; bases unmatched to any gene: 13.

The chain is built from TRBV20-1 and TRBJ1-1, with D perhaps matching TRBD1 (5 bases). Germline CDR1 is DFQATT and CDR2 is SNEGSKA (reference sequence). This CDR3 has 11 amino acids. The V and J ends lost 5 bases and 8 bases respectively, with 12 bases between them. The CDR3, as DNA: TGCAGTGCTCCTCGGGGGGTCGAAGCTTTCTTT. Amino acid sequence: CSAPRGVEAFF.